This TCR beta chain was obtained from a study of T-cell reconstitution after alpha-beta-depleted transplantation in children. During its preparation, the TCRbeta library received unique molecular identifiers. MiXCR, applied by TCRdb to the PCR reads, yields one record per CDR3 protein. The top ten hold roughly 13% of the sample, which has around 180,000 distinct CDR3 sequences, around 10% seen once. Trimming pared 8 bases from V and 2 bases from J, leaving 14 bases between. Per the germline V gene, CDR1 is MNHEY and CDR2 is SMNVEV (reference sequence). The CDR3 sequence is 14 residues long. In its sample, this clonotype was seen many times.

The rearrangement uses TRBV27 and TRBJ2-3; weak D call: TRBD1 (6 bases). This specimen was PBMCs, taken before TCRalphabeta/CD19-depleted stem cell transplant. The source is a boy aged 2 to 10 with acute myeloid leukemia, due to receive a stem cell transplant. CDR3 loop: CASGIGQLTDTQYF. DNA for the CDR3: TGTGCCAGCGGGATCGGACAGCTCACAGATACGCAGTATTTT.